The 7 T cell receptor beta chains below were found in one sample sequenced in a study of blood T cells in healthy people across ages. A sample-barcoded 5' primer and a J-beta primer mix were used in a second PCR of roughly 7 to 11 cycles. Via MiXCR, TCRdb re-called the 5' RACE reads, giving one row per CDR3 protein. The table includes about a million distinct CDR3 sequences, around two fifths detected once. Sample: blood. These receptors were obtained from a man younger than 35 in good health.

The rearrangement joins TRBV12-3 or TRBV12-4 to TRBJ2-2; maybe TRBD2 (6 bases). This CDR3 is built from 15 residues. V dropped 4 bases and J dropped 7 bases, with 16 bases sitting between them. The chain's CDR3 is CASSYSGTQGGELFF. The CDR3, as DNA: TGTGCCAGCAGTTACTCCGGGACTCAGGGCGGGGAGCTGTTTTTT.

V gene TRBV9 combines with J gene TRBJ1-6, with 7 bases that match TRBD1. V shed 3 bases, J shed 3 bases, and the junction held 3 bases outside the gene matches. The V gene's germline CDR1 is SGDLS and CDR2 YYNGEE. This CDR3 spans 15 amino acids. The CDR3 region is CASSEGTVYNSPLHF. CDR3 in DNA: TGTGCCAGCAGCGAGGGGACAGTCTATAATTCACCCCTCCACTTT.

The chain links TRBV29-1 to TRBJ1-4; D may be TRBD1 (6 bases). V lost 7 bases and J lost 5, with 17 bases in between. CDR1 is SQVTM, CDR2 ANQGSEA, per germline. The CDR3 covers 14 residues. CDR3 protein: CSARGGAPNEKLFF. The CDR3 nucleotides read TGCAGCGCCCGCGGGGGGGCCCCGAATGAAAAACTGTTTTTT.

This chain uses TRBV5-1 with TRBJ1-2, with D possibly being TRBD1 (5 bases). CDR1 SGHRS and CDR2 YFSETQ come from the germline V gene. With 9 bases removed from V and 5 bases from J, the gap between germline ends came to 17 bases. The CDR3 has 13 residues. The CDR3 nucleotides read TGCGCCACCTCAGATGGGGGGACTTATGGCTACACCTTC. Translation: CATSDGGTYGYTF.

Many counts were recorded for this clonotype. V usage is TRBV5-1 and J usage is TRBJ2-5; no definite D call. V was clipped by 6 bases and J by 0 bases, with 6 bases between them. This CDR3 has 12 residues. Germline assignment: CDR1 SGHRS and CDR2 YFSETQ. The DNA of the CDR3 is TGCGCCAGCAAGATAGACCAAGAGACCCAGTACTTC. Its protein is CASKIDQETQYF. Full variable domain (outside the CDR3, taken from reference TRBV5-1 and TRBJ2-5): KAGVTQTPRYLIKTRGQQVTLSCSPISGHRSVSWYQQTPGQGLQFLFEYFSETQRNKGNFPGRFSGRQFSNSRSEMNVSTLELGDSALYLCASKIDQETQYFGPGTRLLVL.

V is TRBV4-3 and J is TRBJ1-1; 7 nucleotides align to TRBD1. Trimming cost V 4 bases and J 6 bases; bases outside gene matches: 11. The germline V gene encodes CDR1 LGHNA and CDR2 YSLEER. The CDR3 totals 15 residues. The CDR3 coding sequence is TGCGCCAGCAGCCTATCACCGACAGGGTCCCCTGAAGCTTTCTTT. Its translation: CASSLSPTGSPEAFF.

This CDR3 reads CASSLGEWGAVNTEAFF. In DNA, the CDR3 is TGTGCCAGCAGCTTAGGAGAATGGGGGGCCGTGAACACTGAAGCTTTCTTT. The chain joins TRBV13 to TRBJ1-1, with D possibly TRBD1 on 6 matching bases. V shed 0 bases and J shed 0 bases, with 14 bases lying between them. This CDR3 spans 17 amino acids. Germline V lookup: CDR1 PRHDT, CDR2 FYEKMQ (reference sequence).